The clone carrying this TCR beta chain showed up many times. Its specificity is not known. These data originate in a study of glioma-infiltrating T cells. Study-wide points: Tissue-blood divergence was below expectation in non-neoplastic patients, above in gliomas. Tissue and blood shared very few CDR3 sequences.

TCR alpha and beta CDR3 regions were amplified from RNA using iRepertoire nested multiplex PCR. One-step reverse transcription and amplification started from approximately 100-400 ng of tissue mRNA or PBMC total RNA. TCRdb called the multiplex PCR reads again in MiXCR, with one record for every CDR3 protein. This repertoire shows 90,000 or so distinct CDR3 sequences, roughly 39% found once; its top ten account for roughly two fifths. Trimming took 0 bases from V and 4 from J; bases not matched to a gene: 5. Germline values: CDR1 ENHRY, CDR2 SYGVKD. The length of the CDR3 is 16 residues. The sample comprised glioma tissue, nonneoplastic brain tissue, or PBMCs (not recorded which). The TCR comes from a human donor with low-grade glioma or glioblastoma, undergoing nonglioma brain surgery, or in good health (not recorded which). The chain is built from TRBV10-3 and TRBJ2-3; 9 bases fit TRBD2. In nucleotides, the CDR3 is TGTGCCATCAGTGAGTCTGGCGGGGGGGCACCAGATACGCAGTATTTT. Its protein is CAISESGGGAPDTQYF.